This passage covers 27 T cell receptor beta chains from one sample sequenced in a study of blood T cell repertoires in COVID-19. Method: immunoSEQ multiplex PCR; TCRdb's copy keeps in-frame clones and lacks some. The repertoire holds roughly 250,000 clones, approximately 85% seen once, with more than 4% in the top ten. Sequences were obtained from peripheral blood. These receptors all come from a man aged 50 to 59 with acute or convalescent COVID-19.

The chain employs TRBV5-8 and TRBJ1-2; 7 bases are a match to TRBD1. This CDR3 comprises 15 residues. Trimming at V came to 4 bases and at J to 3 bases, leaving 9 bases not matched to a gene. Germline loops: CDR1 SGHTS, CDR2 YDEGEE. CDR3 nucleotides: TGTGCCAGCAGCCCTGTAGTCAGGGGGGACTATGGCTACACCTTC. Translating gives CASSPVVRGDYGYTF.

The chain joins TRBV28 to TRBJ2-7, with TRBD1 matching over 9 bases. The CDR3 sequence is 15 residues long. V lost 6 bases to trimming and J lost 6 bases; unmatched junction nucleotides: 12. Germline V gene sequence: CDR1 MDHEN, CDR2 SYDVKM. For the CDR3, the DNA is TGTGCCAGCAGCTCACCTTCGGGGACAGGGCCCGAGCAGTACTTC. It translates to CASSSPSGTGPEQYF.

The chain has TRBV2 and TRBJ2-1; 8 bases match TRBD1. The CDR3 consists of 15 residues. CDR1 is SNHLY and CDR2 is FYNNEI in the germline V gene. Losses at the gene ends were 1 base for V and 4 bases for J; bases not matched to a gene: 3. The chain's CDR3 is CASSEEGQEYNEQFF. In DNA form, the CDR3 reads TGTGCCAGCAGTGAAGAGGGACAGGAATACAATGAGCAGTTCTTC.

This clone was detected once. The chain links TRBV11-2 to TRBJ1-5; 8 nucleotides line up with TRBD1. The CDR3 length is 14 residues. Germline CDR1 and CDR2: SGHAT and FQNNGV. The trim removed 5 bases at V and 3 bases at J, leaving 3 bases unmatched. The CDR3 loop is CASSGQGYNQPQHF. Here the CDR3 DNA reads TGTGCCAGCAGCGGACAGGGCTACAATCAGCCCCAGCATTTT.

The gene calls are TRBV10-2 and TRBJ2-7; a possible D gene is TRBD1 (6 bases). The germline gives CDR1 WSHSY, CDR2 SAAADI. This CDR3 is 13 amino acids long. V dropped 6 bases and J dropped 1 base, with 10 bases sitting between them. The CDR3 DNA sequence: TGCGCCAGCAGCGAGGGACATTCCTACGAGCAGTACTTC. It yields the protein CASSEGHSYEQYF.

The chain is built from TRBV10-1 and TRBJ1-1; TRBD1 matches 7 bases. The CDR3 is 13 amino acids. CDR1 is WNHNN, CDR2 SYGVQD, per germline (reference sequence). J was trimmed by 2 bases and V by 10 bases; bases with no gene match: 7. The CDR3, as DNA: TGCGCCACCAAGGAGGGGGCCAACACTGAAGCTTTCTTT. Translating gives CATKEGANTEAFF.

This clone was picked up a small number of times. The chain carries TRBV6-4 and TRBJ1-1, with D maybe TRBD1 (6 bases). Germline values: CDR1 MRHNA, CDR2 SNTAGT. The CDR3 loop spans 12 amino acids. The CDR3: CVSPGRGTEAFF. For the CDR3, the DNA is TGTGTCTCCCCCGGGAGGGGGACTGAAGCTTTCTTT.

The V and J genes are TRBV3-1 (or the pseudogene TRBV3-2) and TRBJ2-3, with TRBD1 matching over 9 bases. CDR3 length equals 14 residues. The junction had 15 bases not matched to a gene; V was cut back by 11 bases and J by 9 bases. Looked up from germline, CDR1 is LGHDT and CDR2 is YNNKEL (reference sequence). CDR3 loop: CASSPGQGRGTQYF. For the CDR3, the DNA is TGTGCCTCTTCACCGGGACAGGGAAGGGGGACGCAGTATTTT.

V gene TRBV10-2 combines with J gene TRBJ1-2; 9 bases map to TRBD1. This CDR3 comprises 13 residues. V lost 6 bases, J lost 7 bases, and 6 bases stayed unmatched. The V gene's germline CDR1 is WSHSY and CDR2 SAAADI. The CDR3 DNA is TGCGCCAGCAGCTCACAGGGGGCTGGTGGCTACACCTTC. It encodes CASSSQGAGGYTF.

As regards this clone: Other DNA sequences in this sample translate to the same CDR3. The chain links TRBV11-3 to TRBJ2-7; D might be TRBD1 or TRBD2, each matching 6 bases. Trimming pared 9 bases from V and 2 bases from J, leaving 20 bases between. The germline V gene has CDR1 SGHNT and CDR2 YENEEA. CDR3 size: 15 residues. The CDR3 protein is CASSGRAGDTYEQYF. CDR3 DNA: TGTGCCAGTAGCGGAAGGGCAGGGGACACCTACGAGCAGTACTTC.

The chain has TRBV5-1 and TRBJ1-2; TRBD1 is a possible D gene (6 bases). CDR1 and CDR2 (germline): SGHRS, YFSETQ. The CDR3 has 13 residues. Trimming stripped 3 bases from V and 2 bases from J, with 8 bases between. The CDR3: CASSWDTNYGYTF. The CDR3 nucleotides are TGCGCCAGCAGCTGGGACACAAACTATGGCTACACCTTC.

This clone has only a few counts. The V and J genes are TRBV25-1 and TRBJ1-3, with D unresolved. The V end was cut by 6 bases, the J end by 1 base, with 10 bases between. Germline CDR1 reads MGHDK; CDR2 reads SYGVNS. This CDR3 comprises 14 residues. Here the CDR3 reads CASSRTGSGNTIYF. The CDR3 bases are TGTGCCAGCAGCCGCACGGGGTCTGGAAACACCATATATTTT.

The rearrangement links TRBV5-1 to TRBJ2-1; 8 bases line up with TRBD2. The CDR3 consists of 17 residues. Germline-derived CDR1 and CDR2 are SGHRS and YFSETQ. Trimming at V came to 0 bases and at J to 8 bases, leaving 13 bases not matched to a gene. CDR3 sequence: CASSLAYPSGSTDEQFF. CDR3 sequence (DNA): TGCGCCAGCAGCTTGGCCTATCCCAGCGGGAGCACGGATGAGCAGTTCTTC.

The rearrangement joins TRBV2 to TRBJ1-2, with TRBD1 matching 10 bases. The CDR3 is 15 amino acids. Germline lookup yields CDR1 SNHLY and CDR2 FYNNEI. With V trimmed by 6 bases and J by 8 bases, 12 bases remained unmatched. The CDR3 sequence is CASRPTGGEGRGYTF. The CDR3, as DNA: TGTGCCAGCAGGCCGACAGGGGGCGAGGGTCGGGGCTACACCTTC.

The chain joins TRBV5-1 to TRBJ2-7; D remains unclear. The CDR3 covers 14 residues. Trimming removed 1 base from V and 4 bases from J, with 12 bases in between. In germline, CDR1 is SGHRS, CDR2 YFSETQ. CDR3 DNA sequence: TGCGCCAGCAGCTTGTCACTCGGAGATTACGAGCAGTACTTC. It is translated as CASSLSLGDYEQYF.

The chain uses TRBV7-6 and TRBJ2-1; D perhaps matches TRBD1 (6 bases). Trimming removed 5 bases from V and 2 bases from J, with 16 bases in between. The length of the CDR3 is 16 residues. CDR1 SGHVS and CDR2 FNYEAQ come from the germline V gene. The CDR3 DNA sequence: TGTGCCAGCAGCGCGGTCGACAGGTCCCCCTACAATGAGCAGTTCTTC. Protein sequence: CASSAVDRSPYNEQFF.

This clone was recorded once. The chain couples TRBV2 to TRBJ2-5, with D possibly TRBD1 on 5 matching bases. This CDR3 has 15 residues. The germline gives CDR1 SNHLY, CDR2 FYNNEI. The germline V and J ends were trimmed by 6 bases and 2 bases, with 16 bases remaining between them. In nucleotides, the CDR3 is TGTGCCAGCAGCGAACCTTCAGGGAAACAAGAGACCCAGTACTTC. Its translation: CASSEPSGKQETQYF.

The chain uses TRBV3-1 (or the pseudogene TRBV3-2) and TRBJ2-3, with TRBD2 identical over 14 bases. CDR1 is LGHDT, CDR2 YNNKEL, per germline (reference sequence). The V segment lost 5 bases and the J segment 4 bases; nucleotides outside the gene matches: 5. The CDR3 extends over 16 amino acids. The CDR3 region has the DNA TGTGCCAGCAGCTTCCGACTAGCGGGGGGGGCAGATACGCAGTATTTT. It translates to CASSFRLAGGADTQYF.

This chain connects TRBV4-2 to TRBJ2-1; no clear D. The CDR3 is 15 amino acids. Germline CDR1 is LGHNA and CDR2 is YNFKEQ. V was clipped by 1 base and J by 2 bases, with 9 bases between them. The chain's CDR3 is CASSQGDSAYNEQFF. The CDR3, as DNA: TGTGCCAGCAGCCAAGGAGACTCTGCCTACAATGAGCAGTTCTTC.

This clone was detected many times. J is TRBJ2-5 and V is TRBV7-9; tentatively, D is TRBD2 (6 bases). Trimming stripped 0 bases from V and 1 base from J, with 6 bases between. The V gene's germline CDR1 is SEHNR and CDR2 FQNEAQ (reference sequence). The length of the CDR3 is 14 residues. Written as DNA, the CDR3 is TGTGCCAGCAGCTTAGCGGGGGGCCAAGAGACCCAGTACTTC. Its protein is CASSLAGGQETQYF.

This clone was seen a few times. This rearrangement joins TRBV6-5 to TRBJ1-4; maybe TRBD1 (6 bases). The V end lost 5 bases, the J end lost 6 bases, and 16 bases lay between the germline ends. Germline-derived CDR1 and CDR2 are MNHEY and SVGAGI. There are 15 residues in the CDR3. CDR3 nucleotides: TGTGCCAGCAGTCGGGGACACGATTACTATGAAAAACTGTTTTTT. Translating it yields CASSRGHDYYEKLFF.

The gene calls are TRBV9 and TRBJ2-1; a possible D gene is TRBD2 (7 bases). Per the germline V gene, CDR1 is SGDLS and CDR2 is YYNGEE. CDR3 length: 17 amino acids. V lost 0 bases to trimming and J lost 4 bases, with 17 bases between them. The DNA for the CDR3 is TGTGCCAGCAGCGTAGTTGGAGGGGGGGCTGGTTACAATGAGCAGTTCTTC. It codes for CASSVVGGGAGYNEQFF.

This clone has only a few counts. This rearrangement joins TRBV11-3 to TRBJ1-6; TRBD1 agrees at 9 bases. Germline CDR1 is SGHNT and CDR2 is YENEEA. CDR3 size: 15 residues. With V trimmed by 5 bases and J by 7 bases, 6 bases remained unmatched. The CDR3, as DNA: TGTGCCAGCAGCAGGGACAGGGTGCGGAATTCACCCCTCCACTTT. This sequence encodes CASSRDRVRNSPLHF.

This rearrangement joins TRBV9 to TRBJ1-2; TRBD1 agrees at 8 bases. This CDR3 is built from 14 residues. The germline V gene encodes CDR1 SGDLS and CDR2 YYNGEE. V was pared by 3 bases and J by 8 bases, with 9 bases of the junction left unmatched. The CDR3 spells CASSARQGREGYTF. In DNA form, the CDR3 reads TGTGCCAGCAGCGCCCGACAGGGGCGGGAGGGCTACACCTTC.

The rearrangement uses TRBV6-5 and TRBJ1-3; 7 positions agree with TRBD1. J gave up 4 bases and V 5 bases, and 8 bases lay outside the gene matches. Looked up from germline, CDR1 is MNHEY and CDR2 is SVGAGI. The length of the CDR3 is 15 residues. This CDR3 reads CASSRLGTAGNTIYF. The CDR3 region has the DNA TGTGCCAGCAGTCGCCTGGGGACAGCCGGAAACACCATATATTTT.

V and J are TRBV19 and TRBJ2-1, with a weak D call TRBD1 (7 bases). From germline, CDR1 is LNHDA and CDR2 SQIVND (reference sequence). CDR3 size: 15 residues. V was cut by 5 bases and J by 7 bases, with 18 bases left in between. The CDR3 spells CASSDQGGSWNEQFF. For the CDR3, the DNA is TGTGCCAGTAGTGACCAGGGGGGATCGTGGAATGAGCAGTTCTTC.

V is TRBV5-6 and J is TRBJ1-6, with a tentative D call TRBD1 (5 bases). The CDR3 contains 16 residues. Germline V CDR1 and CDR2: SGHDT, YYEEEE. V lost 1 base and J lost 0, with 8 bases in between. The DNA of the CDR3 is TGTGCCAGCAGCTTGCAGGGCAGCTCCTATAATTCACCCCTCCACTTT. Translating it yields CASSLQGSSYNSPLHF.